The T cell receptor beta chain under discussion was sequenced for a study of T cell repertoires in cytomegalovirus infection. At the level of the study: Indications of both CMV infection and matching HLA type were provided by public TCR beta signatures. Whole-study results and caveats: CMV-specific HLA-C-restricted TCR beta clonotypes dominated the ex vivo response.

The CDR3 has 15 residues. Germline values: CDR1 SGHRS, CDR2 YFSETQ. Trimming stripped 0 bases from V and 2 bases from J, with 11 bases between. Via MiXCR, TCRdb re-called the reads, giving one row per CDR3 protein. Of around 78,000 distinct CDR3 sequences in the sample, about 37% were seen once. Comment on this clonotype: Its antigen is unknown.

The chain is built from TRBV5-1 and TRBJ2-5; TRBD2 is a possible D gene (6 bases). The clonotype was recovered from a human donor in good health (CMV status not recorded). Some clones in this sample may be carry-over from other donors' samples. The material was CD8+ T cells from cultured PBMCs, obtained from culture after CMV antigen stimulation. CDR3 protein: CASSLEAGTQETQYF. In nucleotides, the CDR3 is TGCGCCAGCAGCTTGGAGGCGGGGACGCAAGAGACCCAGTACTTC.